What follows are 16 T cell receptor beta chains derived from one specimen sequenced in a study of sequential checkpoint blockade in melanoma. Libraries were prepared by immunoSEQ multiplex PCR; TCRdb keeps only in-frame clonotypes and omits some of them. The sample lists 25,000 to 30,000 clones, nearly 85% seen once, with around 17% in the top ten. Treatment meaning: randomized to nivolumab then ipilimumab (arm A) or the reverse (arm B). Specimen: CD8+ T cells sorted from blood (inferred from file names), collected from a patient given nivolumab and ipilimumab in sequence. The receptors stem from a human donor with melanoma.

The chain uses TRBV4-1 and TRBJ1-5, with D hard to call. CDR3 length: 13 residues. Trimming removed 0 bases at V and 3 bases at J, with 3 bases between. The germline CDR1 and CDR2 sequences are MGHRA and YSYEKL. The CDR3: CASSQDLNQPQHF. The CDR3 coding sequence is TGCGCCAGCAGCCAAGACCTCAATCAGCCCCAGCATTTT.

The chain joins TRBV7-9 to TRBJ2-7, with 7 bases lining up with TRBD1. The germline V gene has CDR1 SEHNR and CDR2 FQNEAQ (reference sequence). Trimming cost V 3 bases and J 1 base; bases outside gene matches: 6. This CDR3 is built from 15 residues. CDR3 amino acids: CASSFSGTASYEQYF. The CDR3 DNA is TGTGCCAGCAGCTTCTCCGGGACAGCTTCCTACGAGCAGTACTTC.

The gene calls are TRBV7-9 and TRBJ2-1; 9 bases match TRBD1. This CDR3 is 18 amino acids long. CDR1 is SEHNR, CDR2 FQNEAQ, per germline (reference sequence). V dropped 5 bases and J dropped 0; count of bases not matched to a gene: 11. Here the CDR3 reads CASSRTGDGMSSYNEQFF. The CDR3 nucleotides read TGTGCCAGCAGCCGGACAGGGGACGGGATGAGCTCCTACAATGAGCAGTTCTTC.

The gene calls are TRBV11-2 and TRBJ1-3; no firm D call. The CDR3 covers 13 residues. Per the germline V gene, CDR1 is SGHAT and CDR2 is FQNNGV. Trimming pared 10 bases from V and 3 bases from J, leaving 13 bases between. The CDR3: CAIPVGDGNTIYF. DNA for the CDR3: TGTGCCATCCCTGTGGGAGATGGAAACACCATATATTTT.

This sequence joins TRBV27 and TRBJ2-1, with 7 positions matching TRBD1. Germline lookup yields CDR1 MNHEY and CDR2 SMNVEV (reference sequence). The CDR3 covers 14 residues. V lost 5 bases and J lost 7; bases outside the gene matches: 8. DNA for the CDR3: TGTGCCAGCAGTCCAGGGACAGTTGGAAATGAGCAGTTCTTC. It encodes CASSPGTVGNEQFF.

The genes are TRBV7-2 and TRBJ2-7; D perhaps matches TRBD2 (6 bases). This CDR3 has 14 residues. V gave up 5 bases and J gave up 3 bases, with 14 bases separating them. Germline V CDR1 and CDR2: SGHTA, FQGNSA. DNA of the CDR3: TGTGCCAGCAGCCCGGGGGATTTCGGCTACGAGCAGTACTTC. It specifies CASSPGDFGYEQYF.

This clone was counted a few times. The chain employs TRBV28 and TRBJ2-5; 8 nucleotides agree with TRBD1. The germline V gene has CDR1 MDHEN and CDR2 SYDVKM. The CDR3 is 16 residues long. V was clipped by 4 bases and J by 0 bases; unmatched bases: 7. Here the CDR3 reads CASSSRTGFYQETQYF. In nucleotides, the CDR3 is TGTGCCAGCAGTTCCCGGACAGGGTTTTACCAAGAGACCCAGTACTTC. Filled out from reference TRBV28 and TRBJ2-5, the complete variable domain reads DVKVTQSSRYLVKRTGEKVFLECVQDMDHENMFWYRQDPGLGLRLIYFSYDVKMKEKGDIPEGYSVSREKKERFSLILESASTNQTSMYLCASSSRTGFYQETQYFGPGTRLLVL.

This clone was seen just once. The V gene is TRBV27, the J gene TRBJ2-5; D may be TRBD2 (5 bases). The germline V and J ends were trimmed by 4 bases and 0 bases, with 12 bases remaining between them. The germline V gene encodes CDR1 MNHEY and CDR2 SMNVEV (reference sequence). The CDR3 contains 15 residues. CDR3 bases: TGTGCCAGCAGTTCCCTAAAGCGGAACCAAGAGACCCAGTACTTC. It yields the protein CASSSLKRNQETQYF.

This chain connects TRBV7-3 to TRBJ2-1; 8 nucleotides match TRBD1. With 2 bases clipped from V and 8 bases from J, the junction kept 8 bases outside the gene matches. Germline values: CDR1 SGHTA, CDR2 FQGTGA. The CDR3 runs to 15 residues. The DNA for the CDR3 is TGTGCCAGCAGCTTAGGGGCAGGGGGCCGATATGAGCAGTTCTTC. As protein: CASSLGAGGRYEQFF.

This clone is a singleton in its sample. V is TRBV6-5 and J is TRBJ1-1; 8 nucleotides line up with TRBD1. This CDR3 region has 14 residues. The germline gives CDR1 MNHEY, CDR2 SVGAGI. V lost 6 bases, J lost 5 bases, and 8 bases stayed unmatched. In nucleotides, the CDR3 is TGTGCCAGCAGCCCCCAGGGGGCGGATACTGAAGCTTTCTTT. Translation: CASSPQGADTEAFF.

The V and J genes are TRBV7-9 and TRBJ1-5, with no clear D. Trimming pared 1 base from V and 7 bases from J, leaving 8 bases between. This CDR3 comprises 13 residues. Germline CDR1 SEHNR, CDR2 FQNEAQ (reference sequence). CDR3 in amino acids: CASSLGGGQPQHF. The CDR3 DNA sequence: TGTGCCAGCAGCTTAGGCGGAGGACAGCCCCAGCATTTT.

The chain combines TRBV19 with TRBJ2-7; TRBD2 matches at 7 bases. Germline CDR1 is LNHDA and CDR2 is SQIVND (reference sequence). J gave up 1 base and V 1 base, and 4 bases lay outside the gene matches. The CDR3 extends over 15 amino acids. CDR3 DNA: TGTGCCAGTAGTATAGGCGGGGGAGTATCCTACGAGCAGTACTTC. The encoded protein is CASSIGGGVSYEQYF. Drawing the rest from reference TRBV19 and TRBJ2-7, the complete variable domain is DGGITQSPKYLFRKEGQNVTLSCEQNLNHDAMYWYRQDPGQGLRLIYYSQIVNDFQKGDIAEGYSVSREKKESFPLTVTSAQKNPTAFYLCASSIGGGVSYEQYFGPGTRLTVT.

The chain couples TRBV15 to TRBJ2-1; D possibly corresponds to TRBD1 (6 bases). The germline CDR1 and CDR2 sequences are LNHNV and YYDKDF (reference sequence). The CDR3 loop spans 15 amino acids. The V gene lost 5 bases and the J gene lost 4 bases, with 15 bases spanning the gap. In nucleotides, the CDR3 is TGTGCCACCAGCCCCGCAAGGACAGTTTACAATGAGCAGTTCTTC. Translating it yields CATSPARTVYNEQFF.

This clone was seen only a few times. The CDR3 loop is CASKGVGQGSYEQYF. CDR3 DNA: TGTGCCAGCAAGGGAGTCGGACAGGGGTCCTACGAGCAGTACTTC. The V call is TRBV27, the J call TRBJ2-7, with 9 bases fitting TRBD1. The CDR3 consists of 15 residues. J lost 1 base, V lost 7 bases, and 8 bases had no gene match. Germline assignment: CDR1 MNHEY and CDR2 SMNVEV (reference sequence).

The chain recombines TRBV5-4 with TRBJ1-3; a weak D match, TRBD1 (5 bases). The CDR3 runs 15 residues. V gave up 4 bases and J gave up 7 bases, with 18 bases separating them. CDR1 is SGHNT and CDR2 is YYREEE in the germline V gene (reference sequence). DNA of the CDR3: TGTGCCAGCAGCACCCCAGGGACTGCCTCGAACACCATATATTTT. As protein: CASSTPGTASNTIYF.

This chain joins TRBV19 and TRBJ2-5, with 7 positions matching TRBD1. Losses at the gene ends were 5 bases for V and 2 bases for J; bases not matched to a gene: 5. The CDR3 extends over 14 amino acids. Germline CDR1 reads LNHDA; CDR2 reads SQIVND (reference sequence). CDR3 nucleotides: TGTGCCAGTAGTCAAAGGGACAGTCAAGAGACCCAGTACTTC. Protein product: CASSQRDSQETQYF. The variable domain in full, completed from reference TRBV19 and TRBJ2-5, reads DGGITQSPKYLFRKEGQNVTLSCEQNLNHDAMYWYRQDPGQGLRLIYYSQIVNDFQKGDIAEGYSVSREKKESFPLTVTSAQKNPTAFYLCASSQRDSQETQYFGPGTRLLVL.